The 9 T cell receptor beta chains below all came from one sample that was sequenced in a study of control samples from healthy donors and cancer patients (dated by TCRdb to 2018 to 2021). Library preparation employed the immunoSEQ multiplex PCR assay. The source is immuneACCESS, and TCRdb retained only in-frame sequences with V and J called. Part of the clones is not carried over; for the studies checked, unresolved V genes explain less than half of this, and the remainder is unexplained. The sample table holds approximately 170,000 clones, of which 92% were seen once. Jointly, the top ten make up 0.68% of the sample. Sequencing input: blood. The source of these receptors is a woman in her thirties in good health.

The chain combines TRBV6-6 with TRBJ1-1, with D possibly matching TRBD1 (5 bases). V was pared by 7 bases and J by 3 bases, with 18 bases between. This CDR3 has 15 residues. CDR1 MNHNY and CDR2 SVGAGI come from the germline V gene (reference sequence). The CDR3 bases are TGTGCCAGCACCCTGTCGGACAAGGCCCACACTGAAGCTTTCTTT. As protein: CASTLSDKAHTEAFF.

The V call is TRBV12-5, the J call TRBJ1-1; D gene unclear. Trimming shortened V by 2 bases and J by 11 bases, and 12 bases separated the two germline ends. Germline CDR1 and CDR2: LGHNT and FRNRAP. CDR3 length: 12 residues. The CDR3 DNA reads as TGTGCTAGTGGTTTGAGGGCCTCACGCGCTTTCTTT. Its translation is CASGLRASRAFF.

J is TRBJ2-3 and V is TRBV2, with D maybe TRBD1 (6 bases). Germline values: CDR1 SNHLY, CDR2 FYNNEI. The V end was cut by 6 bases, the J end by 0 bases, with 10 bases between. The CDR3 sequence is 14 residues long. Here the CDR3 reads CASRDRTSTDTQYF. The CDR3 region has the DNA TGTGCCAGCAGGGACAGAACAAGCACAGATACGCAGTATTTT.

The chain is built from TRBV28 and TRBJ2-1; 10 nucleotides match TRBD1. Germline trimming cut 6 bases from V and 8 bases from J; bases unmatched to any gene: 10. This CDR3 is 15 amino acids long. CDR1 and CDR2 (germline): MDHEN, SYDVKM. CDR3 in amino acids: CASSSFGDRGHEQFF. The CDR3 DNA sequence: TGTGCCAGCAGCTCTTTTGGGGACAGGGGCCATGAGCAGTTCTTC.

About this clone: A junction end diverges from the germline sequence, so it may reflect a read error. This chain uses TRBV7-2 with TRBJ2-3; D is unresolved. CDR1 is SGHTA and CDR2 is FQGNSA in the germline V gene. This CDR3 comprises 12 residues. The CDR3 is CASSLVGARFSF. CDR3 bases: TGTGCCAGCAGCTTAGTGGGTGCCCGGTTCAGTTTT.

The CDR3 spells CASSLDWGEGPYEQYF. The CDR3 DNA follows: TGTGCCAGCAGCCTAGACTGGGGGGAGGGCCCCTACGAGCAGTACTTC. The rearrangement uses TRBV7-2 and TRBJ2-7; 7 bases line up with TRBD2. The CDR3 length is 16 residues. V was pared by 5 bases and J by 2 bases, with 12 bases of the junction left unmatched. Germline values: CDR1 SGHTA, CDR2 FQGNSA.

As DNA, the CDR3 is TGTGCCAGCAGCCGGGACTCATTCACAGATACGCAGTATTTT. Residues: CASSRDSFTDTQYF. The rearrangement joins TRBV5-4 to TRBJ2-3; D might be TRBD2 (6 bases). The CDR3 has 14 amino acids. Germline loops: CDR1 SGHNT, CDR2 YYREEE (reference sequence). V lost 4 bases to trimming and J lost 2 bases, with 11 bases between them.

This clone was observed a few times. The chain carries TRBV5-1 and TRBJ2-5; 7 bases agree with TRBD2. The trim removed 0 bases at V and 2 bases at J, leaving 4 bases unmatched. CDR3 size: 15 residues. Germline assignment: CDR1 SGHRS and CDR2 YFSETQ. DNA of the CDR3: TGCGCCAGCAGCTTGGGCGGGAGTGGTCAAGAGACCCAGTACTTC. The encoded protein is CASSLGGSGQETQYF. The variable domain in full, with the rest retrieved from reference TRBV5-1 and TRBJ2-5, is KAGVTQTPRYLIKTRGQQVTLSCSPISGHRSVSWYQQTPGQGLQFLFEYFSETQRNKGNFPGRFSGRQFSNSRSEMNVSTLELGDSALYLCASSLGGSGQETQYFGPGTRLLVL.

CDR3 sequence (DNA): TGTGCCAGCAGTTTAACGGGGAATCAGCCCCAGCATTTT. Its protein is CASSLTGNQPQHF. The chain is built from TRBV28 and TRBJ1-5; D ambiguous. Trimming took off 2 bases at V and 4 bases at J, with 6 bases between the two ends. Per germline, CDR1 MDHEN and CDR2 SYDVKM. The CDR3 is 13 amino acids.